This T cell receptor (beta chain) was found in a study of blood T cell repertoires in COVID-19. Looking at the study overall: COVID-19 samples, acute and convalescent, were from the United States, Italy and Spain. T cells, B-cell-depleted T cells, or PBMCs supplied cDNA or gDNA.

Sequencing was performed with immunoSEQ multiplex PCR; in TCRdb, only in-frame clones are kept and a portion is missing. The sample yields over 90,000 clones, around nine tenths seen once. This clone was seen a few times. The CDR3 length is 18 residues. Sequencing input: peripheral blood. The clonotype was recovered from a man aged 50-59 years with active or convalescent COVID-19. This chain connects TRBV21-1 to TRBJ2-3; the table's D gene call, TRBD2, was not cross checked with the DNA. TRBV21-1 is marked as a pseudogene. The CDR3 DNA follows: TGTGCCAGCAGCAAAGCGCAACGGAGGACTAGGAGCACAGATACGCAGTATTTT. Amino acid sequence: CASSKAQRRTRSTDTQYF.